One and the same sample provided the 25 T cell receptor beta chains below, sequenced in a study of blood T cell repertoires in COVID-19. Using immunoSEQ multiplex PCR, the repertoire was profiled, and TCRdb retains in-frame clones only, with some absent. The sample includes 220,000 or so clones, roughly 80% of them seen just once. The sequencing input was PBMCs or T cells enriched from blood (not recorded which). The receptor source for this set is a woman in her 40s with acute COVID-19.

This clone showed up just a few times. The V call is TRBV10-3, the J call TRBJ2-7, with 8 bases aligning to TRBD1. CDR1 ENHRY and CDR2 SYGVKD come from the germline V gene. Trimming cost V 10 bases and J 3 bases; bases outside gene matches: 8. CDR3 size: 13 residues. CDR3 sequence: CATMGQEDYEQYF. The DNA for the CDR3 is TGTGCCACAATGGGACAGGAGGACTACGAGCAGTACTTC.

V and J are TRBV3-1 (or the pseudogene TRBV3-2) and TRBJ2-2; 11 nucleotides align to TRBD1. V lost 8 bases and J lost 5; bases outside the gene matches: 4. Germline V lookup: CDR1 LGHDT, CDR2 YNNKEL (reference sequence). This CDR3 has 14 residues. This chain's CDR3 is CASARDRGTGELFF. Written as DNA, the CDR3 is TGTGCCAGCGCCCGGGACAGGGGGACCGGGGAGCTGTTTTTT.

This clone appeared once. This rearrangement joins TRBV19 to TRBJ2-5; 10 bases are shared with TRBD2. Per germline, CDR1 LNHDA and CDR2 SQIVND (reference sequence). Trimming at V came to 5 bases and at J to 4 bases, leaving 10 bases not matched to a gene. This CDR3 is built from 16 residues. This CDR3 reads CASSVHLAGGSETQYF. DNA of the CDR3: TGTGCCAGTAGTGTCCACTTAGCGGGGGGTTCAGAGACCCAGTACTTC. Supplemented by reference TRBV19 and TRBJ2-5, the full variable domain reads DGGITQSPKYLFRKEGQNVTLSCEQNLNHDAMYWYRQDPGQGLRLIYYSQIVNDFQKGDIAEGYSVSREKKESFPLTVTSAQKNPTAFYLCASSVHLAGGSETQYFGPGTRLLVL.

V gene TRBV7-6 combines with J gene TRBJ2-7; 7 bases are a match to TRBD1. The CDR3 covers 16 residues. Germline CDR1 SGHVS, CDR2 FNYEAQ. V gave up 5 bases and J gave up 3 bases; unmatched junction bases: 13. In DNA form, the CDR3 reads TGTGCCAGCAGCCCCCACCCGAAGGGGGCCCTCTACGAGCAGTACTTC. This sequence encodes CASSPHPKGALYEQYF.

This CDR3 is CASSYSTSTDTQYF. The CDR3 nucleotides are TGTGCCAGCAGTTACTCGACTAGCACAGATACGCAGTATTTT. This chain connects TRBV6-2 or TRBV6-3 to TRBJ2-3, with D unresolved. Trimming removed 0 bases from V and 0 bases from J, with 4 bases in between. This CDR3 has 14 amino acids. Germline CDR1 MNHEY, CDR2 SVGEGT.

This chain uses TRBV2 with TRBJ1-5, with D uncertain. The length of the CDR3 is 14 residues. Germline V gene lookup returns CDR1 SNHLY and CDR2 FYNNEI. Trimming removed 3 bases at V and 5 bases at J, with 11 bases between. CDR3 in amino acids: CASSDWVGDQPQHF. The CDR3 DNA sequence: TGTGCCAGCAGTGACTGGGTAGGAGATCAGCCCCAGCATTTT.

The chain recombines TRBV6-5 with TRBJ1-6; no firm D call. CDR3 length equals 12 residues. The V and J ends lost 5 bases and 8 bases respectively, with 7 bases between them. Germline CDR1 MNHEY, CDR2 SVGAGI. CDR3 in amino acids: CASSIGHSPLHF. CDR3 bases: TGTGCCAGCAGTATTGGGCATTCACCCCTCCACTTT.

The V gene is TRBV28, the J gene TRBJ2-2; tentatively, D is TRBD1 (6 bases). The CDR3 extends over 13 amino acids. Germline V gene data show CDR1 as MDHEN and CDR2 as SYDVKM. V was shortened by 4 bases and J by 5 bases, with 8 bases between the two germline ends. CDR3 sequence (DNA): TGTGCCAGCAGTTCTACAGGGACCGGGGAGCTGTTTTTT. Its protein is CASSSTGTGELFF.

The CDR3 loop is CASSLETPGGRSRNTEAFF. The CDR3 coding sequence is TGCGCCAGCAGCTTGGAGACCCCAGGGGGGCGAAGTAGGAACACTGAAGCTTTCTTT. V and J are TRBV5-1 and TRBJ1-1; 7 bases agree with TRBD1. CDR1 and CDR2 (germline): SGHRS, YFSETQ. J lost 1 base, V lost 0 bases, and 15 bases had no gene match. This CDR3 is 19 amino acids long.

The gene calls are TRBV5-4 and TRBJ1-2, with 8 bases aligning to TRBD1. The CDR3 runs to 14 residues. Looked up from germline, CDR1 is SGHNT and CDR2 is YYREEE (reference sequence). Trimming cost V 2 bases and J 8 bases; bases outside gene matches: 8. DNA for the CDR3: TGTGCCAGCAGCTTCGGGACAGGCGCTAGGGGCTACACCTTC. Protein sequence: CASSFGTGARGYTF.

This chain connects TRBV27 to TRBJ2-1; 7 bases fit TRBD2. Losses at the gene ends were 4 bases for V and 3 bases for J; bases not matched to a gene: 3. CDR1 and CDR2 (germline): MNHEY, SMNVEV (reference sequence). CDR3 length: 14 amino acids. The CDR3 DNA follows: TGTGCCAGCAGTTCTAGCGGTTACTACAATGAGCAGTTCTTC. It yields the protein CASSSSGYYNEQFF.

The chain combines TRBV7-2 with TRBJ1-4, with 7 bases aligning to TRBD1. The CDR3 length is 15 residues. Trimming at V came to 3 bases and at J to 8 bases, leaving 9 bases not matched to a gene. Looked up from germline, CDR1 is SGHTA and CDR2 is FQGNSA. The CDR3 bases are TGTGCCAGCAGCTTGGGACAGTCCCTTTCGGAAAAACTGTTTTTT. Its translation: CASSLGQSLSEKLFF.

The chain is built from TRBV3-1 (or the pseudogene TRBV3-2) and TRBJ1-6; D ambiguous. The germline CDR1 and CDR2 sequences are LGHDT and YNNKEL (reference sequence). The CDR3 has 14 amino acids. V lost 2 bases, J lost 4 bases, and 6 bases lay in between. DNA for the CDR3: TGTGCCAGCAGCCAAACAGCTTATAATTCACCCCTCCACTTT. This translates into CASSQTAYNSPLHF.

The V gene is TRBV7-2, the J gene TRBJ1-2; D perhaps matches TRBD1 (5 bases). Germline-derived CDR1 and CDR2 are SGHTA and FQGNSA. Trimming removed 5 bases at V and 8 bases at J, with 12 bases between. The length of the CDR3 is 12 residues. CDR3 coding DNA: TGTGCCAGCAGCCAAAGGGGAAGGGGCTACACCTTC. Its protein is CASSQRGRGYTF.

This clone showed up just a few times. This chain joins TRBV25-1 and TRBJ2-2; perhaps TRBD1 as D (6 bases). Per germline, CDR1 MGHDK and CDR2 SYGVNS. The CDR3 totals 15 residues. With 7 bases removed from V and 4 bases from J, the gap between germline ends came to 16 bases. The CDR3 DNA sequence: TGTGCCAGCACCGAGGGTACAGGGAGCACCGGGGAGCTGTTTTTT. It encodes CASTEGTGSTGELFF.

This sequence joins TRBV12-3 or TRBV12-4 and TRBJ1-5; a possible D gene is TRBD1 (6 bases). There are 12 residues in the CDR3. V lost 6 bases to trimming and J lost 7 bases, with 10 bases between them. CDR3 nucleotide sequence: TGTGCCAGCAGACAGGGAAAGCAGCCCCAGCATTTT. The encoded protein is CASRQGKQPQHF.

V gene TRBV7-3 combines with J gene TRBJ2-7; D is possibly TRBD2 (5 bases). The V gene lost 5 bases and the J gene lost 0 bases, with 14 bases spanning the gap. CDR1 SGHTA and CDR2 FQGTGA come from the germline V gene. The CDR3 spans 15 residues. CDR3 bases: TGTGCCAGCAGCCGGTTAGGTGGAGGCTCCTACGAGCAGTACTTC. It codes for CASSRLGGGSYEQYF.

This clone was seen just once. V gene TRBV6-5 combines with J gene TRBJ1-5, with D possibly matching TRBD1 (5 bases). This CDR3 comprises 15 residues. Trimming shortened V by 6 bases and J by 0 bases, and 12 bases separated the two germline ends. CDR1 is MNHEY, CDR2 SVGAGI, per germline. CDR3 DNA sequence: TGTGCCAGCAGGACAGCTCAGACTAGCAATCAGCCCCAGCATTTT. It codes for CASRTAQTSNQPQHF.

The chain couples TRBV9 to TRBJ1-1, with D perhaps TRBD1 (5 bases). Germline assignment: CDR1 SGDLS and CDR2 YYNGEE. V was shortened by 0 bases and J by 7 bases, with 10 bases between the two germline ends. This CDR3 spans 13 amino acids. The CDR3 DNA is TGTGCCAGCAGCGTAGAGACCCAGGGTGAAGCTTTCTTT. The encoded protein is CASSVETQGEAFF. Full variable domain (remainder filled in from reference TRBV9 and TRBJ1-1): DSGVTQTPKHLITATGQRVTLRCSPRSGDLSVYWYQQSLDQGLQFLIQYYNGEERAKGNILERFSAQQFPDLHSELNLSSLELGDSALYFCASSVETQGEAFFGQGTRLTVV.

V usage is TRBV28 and J usage is TRBJ2-1; TRBD2 aligns across 11 bases. With 3 bases clipped from V and 2 bases from J, the junction kept 0 bases outside the gene matches. This CDR3 comprises 15 residues. CDR1 and CDR2 (germline): MDHEN, SYDVKM. CDR3 loop: CASSFSGRAYNEQFF. CDR3 in DNA: TGTGCCAGCAGTTTTAGCGGGAGGGCCTACAATGAGCAGTTCTTC.

The V and J genes are TRBV3-1 (or the pseudogene TRBV3-2) and TRBJ1-2; no clear D. The V and J ends lost 0 bases and 4 bases respectively, with 9 bases between them. The CDR3 totals 14 residues. Germline V gene lookup returns CDR1 LGHDT and CDR2 YNNKEL (reference sequence). CDR3 residues: CASSQDSQFYGYTF. CDR3 in DNA: TGTGCCAGCAGCCAAGATTCCCAGTTCTATGGCTACACCTTC.

This chain links TRBV19 with TRBJ1-1, with TRBD1 matching over 9 bases. After removal of 4 bases from V and 5 bases from J, the junction contained 5 bases not matched to a gene. The CDR3 is 14 amino acids. Germline CDR1 reads LNHDA; CDR2 reads SQIVND (reference sequence). This CDR3 is CASSNRDRVTEAFF. CDR3 nucleotides: TGTGCCAGTAGTAATCGGGACAGGGTAACTGAAGCTTTCTTT.

The chain links TRBV24-1 to TRBJ2-5; TRBD1 matches at 9 bases. This CDR3 comprises 13 residues. Germline trimming cut 7 bases from V and 3 bases from J; bases unmatched to any gene: 2. Germline CDR1 and CDR2: KGHDR and SFDVKD. The CDR3 coding sequence is TGTGCCACCAGAAGGACAGGGGAAGAGACCCAGTACTTC. Encoded protein: CATRRTGEETQYF.

This chain uses TRBV7-6 with TRBJ2-1, with D tentatively TRBD1 (6 bases). The CDR3 totals 15 residues. Germline V gives CDR1 SGHVS, CDR2 FNYEAQ. Trimming took 8 bases from V and 0 from J, leaving 14 bases between them. Here the CDR3 reads CASGGLRSSYNEQFF. CDR3 coding DNA: TGTGCCAGCGGGGGCCTCCGGAGCTCCTACAATGAGCAGTTCTTC.

The chain carries TRBV28 and TRBJ2-2; 9 bases agree with TRBD1. After removal of 8 bases from V and 4 bases from J, the junction contained 8 bases not matched to a gene. Looked up from germline, CDR1 is MDHEN and CDR2 is SYDVKM. The CDR3 runs 15 residues. CDR3 sequence: CASGFGTGPTGELFF. CDR3 sequence (DNA): TGTGCCAGCGGGTTCGGGACAGGGCCCACCGGGGAGCTGTTTTTT. The complete variable domain, with remaining parts taken from reference TRBV28 and TRBJ2-2, reads DVKVTQSSRYLVKRTGEKVFLECVQDMDHENMFWYRQDPGLGLRLIYFSYDVKMKEKGDIPEGYSVSREKKERFSLILESASTNQTSMYLCASGFGTGPTGELFFGEGSRLTVL.